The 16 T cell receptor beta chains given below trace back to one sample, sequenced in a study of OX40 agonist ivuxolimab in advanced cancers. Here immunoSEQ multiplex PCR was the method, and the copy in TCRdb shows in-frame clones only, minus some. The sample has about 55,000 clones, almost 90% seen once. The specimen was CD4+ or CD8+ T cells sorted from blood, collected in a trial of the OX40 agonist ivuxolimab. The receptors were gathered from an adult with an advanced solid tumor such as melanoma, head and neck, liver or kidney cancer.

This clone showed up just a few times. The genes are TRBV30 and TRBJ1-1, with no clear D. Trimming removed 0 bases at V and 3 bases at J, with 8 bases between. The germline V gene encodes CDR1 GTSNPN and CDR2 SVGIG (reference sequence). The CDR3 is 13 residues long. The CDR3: CAWSVLGDTEAFF. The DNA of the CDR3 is TGTGCCTGGAGTGTCCTTGGGGACACTGAAGCTTTCTTT.

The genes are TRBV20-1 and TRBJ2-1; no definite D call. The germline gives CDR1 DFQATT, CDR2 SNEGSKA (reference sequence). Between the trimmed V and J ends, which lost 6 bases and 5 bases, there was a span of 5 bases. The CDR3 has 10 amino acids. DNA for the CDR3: TGCAGTGCGGTAGACAATGAGCAGTTCTTC. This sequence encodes CSAVDNEQFF.

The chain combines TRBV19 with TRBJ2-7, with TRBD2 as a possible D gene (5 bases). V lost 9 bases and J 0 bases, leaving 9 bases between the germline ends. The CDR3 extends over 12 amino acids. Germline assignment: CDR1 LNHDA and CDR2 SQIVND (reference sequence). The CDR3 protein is CASQDSSYEQYF. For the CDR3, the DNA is TGTGCCAGCCAGGACTCCTCCTACGAGCAGTACTTC.

CDR3 bases: TGTGCCAGCTCACCCGCCTACGAGCAGTACTTC. Protein: CASSPAYEQYF. The chain is built from TRBV18 and TRBJ2-7; no clear D gene. Germline V CDR1 and CDR2: KGHSH, LQKENI. Trimming cost V 3 bases and J 2 bases, with 2 bases left between them. The CDR3 loop spans 11 amino acids.

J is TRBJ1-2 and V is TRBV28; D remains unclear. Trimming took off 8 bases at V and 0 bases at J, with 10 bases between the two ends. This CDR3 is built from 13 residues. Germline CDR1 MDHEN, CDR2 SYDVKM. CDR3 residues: CASRVQPNYGYTF. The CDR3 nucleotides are TGTGCCAGCCGAGTCCAGCCTAACTATGGCTACACCTTC.

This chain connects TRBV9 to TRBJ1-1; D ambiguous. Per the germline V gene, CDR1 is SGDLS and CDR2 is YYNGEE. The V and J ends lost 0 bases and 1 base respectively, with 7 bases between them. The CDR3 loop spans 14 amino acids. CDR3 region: CASSVVLGNTEAFF. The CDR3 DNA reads TGTGCCAGCAGCGTAGTTCTCGGGAACACTGAAGCTTTCTTT.

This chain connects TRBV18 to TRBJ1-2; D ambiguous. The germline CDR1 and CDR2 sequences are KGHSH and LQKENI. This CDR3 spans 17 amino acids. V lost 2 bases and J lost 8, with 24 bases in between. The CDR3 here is CASSPATGGSVRRGYTF. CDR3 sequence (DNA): TGTGCCAGCTCACCAGCGACGGGAGGGAGTGTCCGTCGCGGCTACACCTTC. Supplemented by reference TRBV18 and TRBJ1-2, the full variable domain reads NAGVMQNPRHLVRRRGQEARLRCSPMKGHSHVYWYRQLPEEGLKFMVYLQKENIIDESGMPKERFSAEFPKEGPSILRIQQVVRGDSAAYFCASSPATGGSVRRGYTFGSGTRLTVV.

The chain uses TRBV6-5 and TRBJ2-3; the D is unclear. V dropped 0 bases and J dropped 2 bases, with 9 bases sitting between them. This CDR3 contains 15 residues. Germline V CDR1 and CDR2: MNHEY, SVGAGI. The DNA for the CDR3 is TGTGCCAGCAGTTACTCGAAGGGATACACAGATACGCAGTATTTT. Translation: CASSYSKGYTDTQYF.

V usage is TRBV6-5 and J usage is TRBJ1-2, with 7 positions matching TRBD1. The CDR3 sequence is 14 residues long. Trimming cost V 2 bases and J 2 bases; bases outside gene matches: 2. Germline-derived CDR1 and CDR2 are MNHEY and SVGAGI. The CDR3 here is CASSYLQGNYGYTF. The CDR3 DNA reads TGTGCCAGCAGTTACCTACAGGGGAACTATGGCTACACCTTC.

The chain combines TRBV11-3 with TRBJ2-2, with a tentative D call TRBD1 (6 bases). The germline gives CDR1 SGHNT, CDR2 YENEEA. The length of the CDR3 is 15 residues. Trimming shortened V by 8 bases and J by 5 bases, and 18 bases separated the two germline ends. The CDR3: CASGDNSGRTGELFF. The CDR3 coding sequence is TGTGCCAGCGGGGACAACTCTGGGCGGACCGGGGAGCTGTTTTTT.

The CDR3 bases are TGCGCCAGCAGCTTACAAGCTGGGGAGCTGTTTTTT. This codes for CASSLQAGELFF. J is TRBJ2-2 and V is TRBV5-1; D is uncertain. The V and J ends lost 2 bases and 8 bases respectively, with 7 bases between them. The CDR3 has 12 residues. In germline, CDR1 is SGHRS, CDR2 YFSETQ. The entire variable domain, with the rest obtained from reference TRBV5-1 and TRBJ2-2, is as follows: KAGVTQTPRYLIKTRGQQVTLSCSPISGHRSVSWYQQTPGQGLQFLFEYFSETQRNKGNFPGRFSGRQFSNSRSEMNVSTLELGDSALYLCASSLQAGELFFGEGSRLTVL.

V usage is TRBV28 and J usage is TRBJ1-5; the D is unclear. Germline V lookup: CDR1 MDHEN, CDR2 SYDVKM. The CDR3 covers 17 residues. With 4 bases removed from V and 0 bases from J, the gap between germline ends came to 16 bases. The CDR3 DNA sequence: TGTGCCAGCAGTTCCCACATACGGGGTATTAGCAATCAGCCCCAGCATTTT. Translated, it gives CASSSHIRGISNQPQHF.

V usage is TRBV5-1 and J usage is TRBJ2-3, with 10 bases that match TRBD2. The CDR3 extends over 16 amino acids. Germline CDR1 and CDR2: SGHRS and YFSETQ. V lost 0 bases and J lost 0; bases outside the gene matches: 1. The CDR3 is CASSLGTSGSTDTQYF. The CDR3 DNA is TGCGCCAGCAGCTTGGGGACTAGCGGTAGCACAGATACGCAGTATTTT. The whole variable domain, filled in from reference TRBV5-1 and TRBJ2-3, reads KAGVTQTPRYLIKTRGQQVTLSCSPISGHRSVSWYQQTPGQGLQFLFEYFSETQRNKGNFPGRFSGRQFSNSRSEMNVSTLELGDSALYLCASSLGTSGSTDTQYFGPGTRLTVL.

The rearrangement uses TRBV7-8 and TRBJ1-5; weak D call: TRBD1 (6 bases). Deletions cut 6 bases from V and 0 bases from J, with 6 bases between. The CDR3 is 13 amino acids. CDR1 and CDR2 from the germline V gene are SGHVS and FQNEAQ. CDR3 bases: TGTGCCAGCAGACAGGGTAGCAATCAGCCCCAGCATTTT. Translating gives CASRQGSNQPQHF.

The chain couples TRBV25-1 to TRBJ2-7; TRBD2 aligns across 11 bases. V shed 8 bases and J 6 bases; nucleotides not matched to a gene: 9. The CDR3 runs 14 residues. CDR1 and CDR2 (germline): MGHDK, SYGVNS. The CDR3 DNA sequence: TGTGCCAGCTCAACTAGCGGGAGTTTCCGCGAGCAGTACTTC. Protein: CASSTSGSFREQYF.

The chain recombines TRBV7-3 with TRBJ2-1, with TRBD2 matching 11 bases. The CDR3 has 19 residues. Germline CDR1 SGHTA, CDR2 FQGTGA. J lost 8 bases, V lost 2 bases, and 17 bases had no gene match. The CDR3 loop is CASSLGPITSGGLRDEQFF. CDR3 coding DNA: TGTGCCAGCAGCTTAGGGCCCATTACTAGCGGGGGCTTGCGGGATGAGCAGTTCTTC.